The sample holds many counts of the clone carrying this TCR beta chain. This entry comes from a study of early T cells in non-severe SARS-CoV-2 infection. In the library, individual cDNA molecules carried attached unique molecular identifiers. TCRdb redid the calling of the 5' RACE reads with MiXCR, one entry per CDR3 protein. The sample shows roughly 120,000 distinct CDR3 sequences, 15% of them seen only once. Sequencing was carried out using whole blood. This sequence originates from an adult who was a healthcare worker with PCR-confirmed SARS-CoV-2 infection or an uninfected control (not recorded which).

CDR3 region: CASSLEQANEKLFF. CDR3 nucleotide sequence: TGTGCCAGTAGTTTGGAACAAGCAAATGAAAAACTGTTTTTT. The rearrangement links TRBV19 to TRBJ1-4; D not resolved. This CDR3 region has 14 residues. Germline CDR1 is LNHDA and CDR2 is SQIVND (reference sequence). V was cut by 5 bases and J by 5 bases, with 12 bases left in between.